This entry describes one TCR beta chain. The antigen is unknown. Clones were sequenced by immunoSEQ multiplex PCR, and TCRdb holds only the in-frame ones, with some missing. The table shows more than 10,000 clones, with over 50% occurring only once. This entry comes from a study of neoadjuvant anti-PD-1 for oral cavity cancer. Study conclusions and caveats: Expansion of preexisting intratumoral clones was suggested to aid response.

Germline loops: CDR1 SEHNR, CDR2 FQNEAQ (reference sequence). The CDR3 spans 17 residues. V was cut by 1 base and J by 0 bases, with 10 bases left in between. The TCR was taken from a person aged 40-85 years with oral cavity squamous cell carcinoma. The sequencing used tumor tissue, collected before nivolumab (anti-PD-1) treatment. The chain links TRBV7-9 to TRBJ2-6; TRBD1 might be the D (6 bases). The CDR3 bases are TGTGCCAGCAGCTTAGTGGGGGCCGCCTCTGGGGCCAACGTCCTGACTTTC. It specifies CASSLVGAASGANVLTF.